Included here is one TCR beta chain sequence, with context. Its antigen is unidentified. The sample is drawn from a study of shared clonotypes between healthy human individuals. Notes on the study in general: What rarefaction showed was incomplete sorted-subset sequencing despite large depth. A handful of donors held approximately 5% of naive CD4 clonotypes in common.

J was trimmed by 5 bases and V by 5 bases; bases with no gene match: 15. This CDR3 comprises 17 residues. CDR1 SGHNT and CDR2 YENEEA come from the germline V gene. Data came from immunoSEQ multiplex PCR; TCRdb stores just in-frame clones and leaves some out. The table lists 2,500,000 or so clones, about nine tenths of them singletons. The sequencing input was naive CD4+ T cells from PBMCs. Subset reported: CD45RA+ positively selected. The genes are TRBV11-3 and TRBJ2-1; the match to TRBD2 covers 7 bases. This TCR came from a man between 18 and 29 years old in good health. Some clones in this sample may be carry-over from other donors' samples. The CDR3 region is CASSKIGGGSLDNEQFF. The CDR3 coding sequence is TGTGCCAGCAGCAAAATCGGCGGCGGGAGCCTCGACAATGAGCAGTTCTTC.